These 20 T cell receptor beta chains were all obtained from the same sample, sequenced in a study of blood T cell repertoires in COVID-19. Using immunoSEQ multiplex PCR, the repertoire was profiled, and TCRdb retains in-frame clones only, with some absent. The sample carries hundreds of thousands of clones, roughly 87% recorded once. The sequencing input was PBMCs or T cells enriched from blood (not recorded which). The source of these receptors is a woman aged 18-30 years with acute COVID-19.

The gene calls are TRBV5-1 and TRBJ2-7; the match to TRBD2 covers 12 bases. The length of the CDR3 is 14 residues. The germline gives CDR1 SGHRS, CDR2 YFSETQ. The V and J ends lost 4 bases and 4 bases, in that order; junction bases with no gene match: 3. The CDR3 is CASSPTSGRYEQYF. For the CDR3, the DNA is TGCGCCAGCAGCCCTACTAGCGGGAGGTACGAGCAGTACTTC.

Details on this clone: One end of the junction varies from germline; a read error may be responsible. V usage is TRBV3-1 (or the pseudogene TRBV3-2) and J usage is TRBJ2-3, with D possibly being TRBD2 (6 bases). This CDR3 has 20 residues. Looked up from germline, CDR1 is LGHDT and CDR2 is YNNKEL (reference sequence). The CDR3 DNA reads TGTGCCAGCAGCCAAGATATTTTTTCCCGAGGGACTCGAGGAACAGATGCGCAGTATTTT. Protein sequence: CASSQDIFSRGTRGTDAQYF.

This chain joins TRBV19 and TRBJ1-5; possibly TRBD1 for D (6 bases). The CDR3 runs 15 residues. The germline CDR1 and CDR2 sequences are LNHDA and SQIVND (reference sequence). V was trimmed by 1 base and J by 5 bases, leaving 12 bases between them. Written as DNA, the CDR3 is TGTGCCAGTAGTATAGTGGGGGGGCCGCATCAGCCCCAGCATTTT. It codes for CASSIVGGPHQPQHF.

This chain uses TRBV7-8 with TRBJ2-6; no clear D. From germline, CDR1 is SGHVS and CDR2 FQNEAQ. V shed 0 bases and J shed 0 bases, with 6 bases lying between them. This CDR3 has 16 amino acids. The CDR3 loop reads CASSLAGFSGANVLTF. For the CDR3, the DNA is TGTGCCAGCAGCTTAGCCGGGTTCTCTGGGGCCAACGTCCTGACTTTC.

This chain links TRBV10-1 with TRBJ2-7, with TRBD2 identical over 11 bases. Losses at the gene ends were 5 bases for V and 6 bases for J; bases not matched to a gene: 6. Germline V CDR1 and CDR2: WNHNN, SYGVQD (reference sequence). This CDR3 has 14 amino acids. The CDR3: CASSPTSGISEQYF. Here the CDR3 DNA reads TGCGCCAGCAGTCCGACTAGCGGGATATCCGAGCAGTACTTC.

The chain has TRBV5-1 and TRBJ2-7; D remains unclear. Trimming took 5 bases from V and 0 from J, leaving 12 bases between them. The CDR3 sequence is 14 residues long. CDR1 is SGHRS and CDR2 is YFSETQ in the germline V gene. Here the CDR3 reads CASSFRGDSYEQYF. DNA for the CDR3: TGCGCCAGCAGTTTCCGAGGTGACTCCTACGAGCAGTACTTC.

The CDR3 is CASSLFRGSNQPQHF. The CDR3 DNA is TGTGCCAGCAGCTTATTCAGGGGGAGCAATCAGCCCCAGCATTTT. The rearrangement uses TRBV11-2 and TRBJ1-5; 7 positions agree with TRBD1. The J segment lost 1 base and the V segment lost 2 bases, leaving 2 bases of the junction unmatched. The CDR3 runs to 15 residues. Germline CDR1 and CDR2: SGHAT and FQNNGV.

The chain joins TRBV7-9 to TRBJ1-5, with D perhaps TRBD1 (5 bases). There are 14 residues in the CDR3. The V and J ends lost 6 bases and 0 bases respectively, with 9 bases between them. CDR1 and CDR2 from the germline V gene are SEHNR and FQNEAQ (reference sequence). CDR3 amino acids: CASSHDSSNQPQHF. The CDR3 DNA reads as TGTGCCAGCAGTCACGACAGTAGCAATCAGCCCCAGCATTTT.

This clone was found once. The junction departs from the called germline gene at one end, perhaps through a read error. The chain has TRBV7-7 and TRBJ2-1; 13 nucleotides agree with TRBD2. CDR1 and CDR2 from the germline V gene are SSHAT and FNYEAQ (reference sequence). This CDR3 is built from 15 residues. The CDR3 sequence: CASSSTSGGANEQFF. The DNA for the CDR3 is TGTGCTAGCAGCTCCACTAGCGGGGGGGCCAATGAGCAGTTCTTC.

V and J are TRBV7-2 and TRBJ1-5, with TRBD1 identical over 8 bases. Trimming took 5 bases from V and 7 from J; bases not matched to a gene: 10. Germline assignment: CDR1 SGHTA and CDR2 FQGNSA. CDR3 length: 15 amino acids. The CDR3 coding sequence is TGTGCCAGCAGCACCCAGACAGGGGAAGGACAGCCCCAGCATTTT. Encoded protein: CASSTQTGEGQPQHF.

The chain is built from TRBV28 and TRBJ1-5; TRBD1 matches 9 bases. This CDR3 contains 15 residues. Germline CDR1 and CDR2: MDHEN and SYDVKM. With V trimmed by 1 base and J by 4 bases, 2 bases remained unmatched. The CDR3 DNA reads TGTGCCAGCAGTTTATTGGGACAGGGTAATCAGCCCCAGCATTTT. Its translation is CASSLLGQGNQPQHF.

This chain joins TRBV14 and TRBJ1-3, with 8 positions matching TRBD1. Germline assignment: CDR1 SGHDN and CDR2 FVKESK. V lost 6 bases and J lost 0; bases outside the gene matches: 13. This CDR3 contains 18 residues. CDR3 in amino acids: CASRPDREGGSSGNTIYF. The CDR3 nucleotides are TGTGCCAGCAGACCGGACAGGGAGGGTGGTAGCTCTGGAAACACCATATATTTT.

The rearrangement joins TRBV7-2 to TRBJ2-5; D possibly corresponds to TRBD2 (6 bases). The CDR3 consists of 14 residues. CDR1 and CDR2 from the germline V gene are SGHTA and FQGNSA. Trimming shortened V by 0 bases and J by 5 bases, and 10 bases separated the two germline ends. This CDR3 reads CASSLAGGDETQYF. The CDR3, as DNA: TGTGCCAGCAGCTTAGCGGGAGGAGATGAGACCCAGTACTTC.

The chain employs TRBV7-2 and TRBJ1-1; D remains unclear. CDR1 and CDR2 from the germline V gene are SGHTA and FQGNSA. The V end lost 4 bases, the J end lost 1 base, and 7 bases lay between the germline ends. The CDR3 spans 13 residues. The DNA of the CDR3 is TGTGCCAGCAGCTCCACAGAGAACACTGAAGCTTTCTTT. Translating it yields CASSSTENTEAFF.

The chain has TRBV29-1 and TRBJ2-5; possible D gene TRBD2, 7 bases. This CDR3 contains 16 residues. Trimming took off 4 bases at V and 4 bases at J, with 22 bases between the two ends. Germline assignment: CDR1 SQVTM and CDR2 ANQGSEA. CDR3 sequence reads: CSVGGRGGYLRETQYF. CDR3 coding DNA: TGCAGCGTTGGTGGTAGGGGGGGCTACCTCAGAGAGACCCAGTACTTC.

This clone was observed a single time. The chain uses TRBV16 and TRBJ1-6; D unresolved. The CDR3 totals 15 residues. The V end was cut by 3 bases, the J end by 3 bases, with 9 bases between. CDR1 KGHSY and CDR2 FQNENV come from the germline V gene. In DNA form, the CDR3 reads TGTGCCAGCAGCCACAACAGTCTCTATAATTCACCCCTCCACTTT. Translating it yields CASSHNSLYNSPLHF.

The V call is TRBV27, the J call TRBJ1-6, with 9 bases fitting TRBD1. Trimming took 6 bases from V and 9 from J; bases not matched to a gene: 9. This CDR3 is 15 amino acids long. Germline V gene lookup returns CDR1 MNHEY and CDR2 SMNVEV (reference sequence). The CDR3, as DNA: TGTGCCAGCAGCCCTCATGACAGGGGGATTTCACCCCTCCACTTT. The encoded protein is CASSPHDRGISPLHF.

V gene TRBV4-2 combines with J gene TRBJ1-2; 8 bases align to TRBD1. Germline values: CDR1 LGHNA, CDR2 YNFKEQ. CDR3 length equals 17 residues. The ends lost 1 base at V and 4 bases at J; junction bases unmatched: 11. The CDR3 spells CASSQVPAGGVSYGYTF. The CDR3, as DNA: TGTGCCAGCAGCCAAGTCCCCGCAGGGGGCGTAAGCTATGGCTACACCTTC.

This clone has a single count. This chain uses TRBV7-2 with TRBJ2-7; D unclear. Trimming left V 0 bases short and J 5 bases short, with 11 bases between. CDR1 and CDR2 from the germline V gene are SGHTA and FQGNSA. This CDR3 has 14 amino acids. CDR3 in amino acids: CASSLARSTDEQYF. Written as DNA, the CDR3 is TGTGCCAGCAGCTTAGCAAGGAGTACCGACGAGCAGTACTTC.

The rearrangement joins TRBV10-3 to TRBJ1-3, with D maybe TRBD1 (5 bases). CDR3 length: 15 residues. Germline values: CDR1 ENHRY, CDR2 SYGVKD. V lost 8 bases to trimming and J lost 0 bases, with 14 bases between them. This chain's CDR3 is CAIGGGSNSGNTIYF. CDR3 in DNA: TGTGCCATCGGGGGGGGAAGTAACTCTGGAAACACCATATATTTT.